The rows below give T cell receptor beta chains drawn from one sample of a study of shared clonotypes between healthy human individuals. Only in-frame clones appear in the TCRdb table, and some are missing; sequencing was by immunoSEQ multiplex PCR. The repertoire has some 1 million clones, approximately 68% of them found once; the top ten carry nearly 1.5%. The specimen was memory CD4+ T cells sorted from blood. These receptors originate from a man between 18 and 35 years old in good health. CDR3s include the opening cysteine and the closing phenylalanine or tryptophan. Fields, in order: D gene, clone size, J gene, V gene, CDR3 protein, CDR3 DNA. D genes are given only for firm matches. Rows give clone size only sometimes, using once, few, many, or a class for an expanded clone.

- few TRBJ2-3 TRBV5-1 CASSPRETDTQYF TGCGCCAGCAGCCCTCGGGAAACAGATACGCAGTATTTT
- - TRBJ1-1 TRBV6-1 CASSERGPSEAFF TGTGCCAGCAGTGAAAGGGGACCTTCTGAAGCTTTCTTT
- - TRBJ2-5 TRBV11-2 CASSTGLKETQYF TGTGCCAGCAGCACAGGACTCAAAGAGACCCAGTACTTC
TRBD1 - TRBJ2-5 TRBV5-1 CASSSTGDQETQYF TGCGCCAGCAGCTCGACAGGGGACCAAGAGACCCAGTACTTC
TRBD1 - TRBJ1-6 TRBV5-6 CASSSETGANSPLHF TGTGCCAGCAGTTCAGAGACAGGGGCGAATTCACCCCTCCACTTT
- few TRBJ1-4 TRBV9 CASSVTTGPNEKLFF TGTGCCAGCAGCGTGACTACGGGGCCGAATGAAAAACTGTTTTTT
- - TRBJ2-6 TRBV5-1 CASSGQGSGANVLTF TGCGCCAGCAGCGGCCAGGGCTCTGGGGCCAACGTCCTGACTTTC
- - TRBJ1-6 TRBV30 CAWELVRGGSPLHF TGTGCCTGGGAACTAGTGCGGGGGGGATCACCCCTCCACTTT
- - TRBJ1-2 TRBV12-2 CARALVGFSGYGYTF TGTGCAAGGGCCCTAGTCGGGTTTTCGGGGTATGGCTACACCTTC
TRBD2 - TRBJ2-3 TRBV19 CASREAGVVADTQYF TGTGCCAGTAGGGAAGCGGGAGTTGTAGCAGATACGCAGTATTTT
- - TRBJ1-3 TRBV6-6 CASRGGGSGNTIYF TGTGCCAGCAGGGGAGGGGGCTCTGGAAACACCATATATTTT
- - TRBJ2-1 TRBV30 CAWSMATGLRNEQFF TGTGCCTGGAGTATGGCCACAGGGTTAAGGAATGAGCAGTTCTTC
- - TRBJ2-3 TRBV5-1 CASGPVPQSTDTQYF TGCGCCAGCGGCCCTGTTCCACAGAGCACAGATACGCAGTATTTT
- - TRBJ2-2 TRBV30 CAWGNTGELFF TGTGCCTGGGGGAACACCGGGGAGCTGTTTTTT
- once TRBJ1-1 TRBV18 CASSPLLTGMNTEAFF TGTGCCAGCTCACCCCTCCTGACTGGCATGAACACTGAAGCTTTCTTT
- - TRBJ2-5 TRBV6-6 CASSYFGGQGETQYF TGTGCCAGCAGTTACTTCGGGGGGCAGGGGGAGACCCAGTACTTC
- - TRBJ2-6 TRBV14 CASSRTGTGANVLTF TGTGCCAGCAGCCGCACCGGGACTGGGGCCAACGTCCTGACTTTC
TRBD1 - TRBJ2-3 TRBV2 CASIAGTVTDTQYF TGTGCCAGTATTGCCGGGACAGTCACAGATACGCAGTATTTT
- - TRBJ2-2 TRBV29-1 CSVAAGPGELFF TGCAGCGTTGCGGCGGGTCCCGGGGAGCTGTTTTTT
TRBD2 - TRBJ2-3 TRBV7-2 CASSLTSAGGPSDTQYF TGTGCCAGCAGCCTCACCTCCGCGGGAGGGCCTTCAGATACGCAGTATTTT
TRBD1 - TRBJ1-2 TRBV18 CASSPGSGTAYGYTF TGTGCCAGCTCACCGGGCTCCGGGACAGCTTATGGCTACACCTTC
- - TRBJ1-1 TRBV5-1 CASSPEGNTEAFF TGCGCCAGCAGCCCTGAAGGGAACACTGAAGCTTTCTTT
- - TRBJ1-3 TRBV11-2 CASSFGQKGNTIYF TGTGCCAGCAGCTTCGGGCAGAAAGGGAACACCATATATTTT
TRBD2 - TRBJ2-5 TRBV9 CASSVGAGALQSPETQYF TGTGCCAGCAGCGTCGGAGCGGGAGCCCTCCAAAGCCCAGAGACCCAGTACTTC
- - TRBJ2-6 TRBV7-2 CASSLASGSSGANVLTF TGTGCCAGCAGCTTAGCTTCGGGGAGCTCTGGGGCCAACGTCCTGACTTTC